This TCR beta chain was identified in a study of cytomegalovirus exposure and HLA in healthy donors. Germline V gene data show CDR1 as SGHRS and CDR2 as YFSETQ. The CDR3 has 15 residues. PCR involved 60 Vbeta and 13 Jbeta primers. The data were produced by immunoSEQ multiplex PCR, yet TCRdb's version contains in-frame clones alone and is incomplete. The profile shows 70,000 or so clones, approximately 90% of them singletons. This clone came up a few times. A far larger clone is just one base off, so this is likely a read error. The sample has other DNA sequences that encode this CDR3 too. Sequenced input: PBMCs. The TCR sequence derives from a woman aged 25 to 39 in good health and CMV-seronegative. The chain employs TRBV5-1 and TRBJ1-4; no definite D call. The CDR3 bases are TGCGCAAGCCGCCTTACGCGCGATCTTCATGAAAAACTGTTTTTT. Residues: CASRLTRDLHEKLFF.